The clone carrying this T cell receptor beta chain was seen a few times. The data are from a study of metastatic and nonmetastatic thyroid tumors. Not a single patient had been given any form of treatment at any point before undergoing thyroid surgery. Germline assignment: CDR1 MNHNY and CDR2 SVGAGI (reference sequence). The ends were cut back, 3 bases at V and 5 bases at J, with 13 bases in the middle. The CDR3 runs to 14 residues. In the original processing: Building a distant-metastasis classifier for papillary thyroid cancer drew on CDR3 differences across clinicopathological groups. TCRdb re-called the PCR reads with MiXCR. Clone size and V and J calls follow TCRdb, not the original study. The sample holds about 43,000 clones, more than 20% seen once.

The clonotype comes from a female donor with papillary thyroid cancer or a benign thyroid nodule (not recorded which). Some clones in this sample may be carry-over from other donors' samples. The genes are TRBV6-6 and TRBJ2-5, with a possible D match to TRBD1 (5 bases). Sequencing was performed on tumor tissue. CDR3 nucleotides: TGTGCCAGCAGTTATAGTGGGGCGAGGGAGACCCAGTACTTC. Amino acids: CASSYSGARETQYF.